The 13 T cell receptor beta chains reported below all come from one sample, sequenced in a study of T cell responses to AZD1222 COVID-19 vaccine. Libraries were prepared by immunoSEQ multiplex PCR; TCRdb keeps only in-frame clonotypes and omits some of them. The repertoire holds over 90,000 clones, with roughly nine tenths as singletons. The material sequenced was peripheral blood, taken 28 days after the second AZD1222 dose. Receptor source: an adult who received the AZD1222 COVID-19 vaccine.

The chain links TRBV11-2 to TRBJ1-6; a possible D gene is TRBD1 (5 bases). Trimming removed 5 bases at V and 8 bases at J, with 13 bases between. The CDR3 is made up of 14 amino acids. Germline CDR1 and CDR2: SGHAT and FQNNGV. CDR3 DNA: TGTGCCAGCAGCGTAGGGGTACGGGATTCACCCCTCCACTTT. This encodes CASSVGVRDSPLHF.

This clone has a single count. This sequence joins TRBV5-1 and TRBJ2-1; TRBD2 is a possible D gene (6 bases). V lost 3 bases to trimming and J lost 9 bases, with 19 bases between them. This CDR3 contains 15 residues. Germline CDR1 is SGHRS and CDR2 is YFSETQ. The CDR3 is CASSSSGPQRAEQFF. Here the CDR3 DNA reads TGCGCCAGCAGCTCATCCGGGCCCCAGCGGGCTGAGCAGTTCTTC.

The J gene is TRBJ1-2, the V gene TRBV6-5; D gene ambiguous. Trimming removed 1 base at V and 0 bases at J, with 9 bases between. Per germline, CDR1 MNHEY and CDR2 SVGAGI. This CDR3 comprises 15 residues. In DNA, the CDR3 is TGTGCCAGCAGTTACTTGGGCCCTGCTAACTATGGCTACACCTTC. Its protein is CASSYLGPANYGYTF.

In this sample, this clone turned up a few times. V usage is TRBV6-5 and J usage is TRBJ2-1, with 10 bases identical to TRBD2. CDR3 length: 15 residues. Germline values: CDR1 MNHEY, CDR2 SVGAGI. The junction had 6 bases not matched to a gene; V was cut back by 5 bases and J by 5 bases. CDR3 nucleotide sequence: TGTGCCAGCAGTACCCTAGCGGGGGAGAACAATGAGCAGTTCTTC. Protein product: CASSTLAGENNEQFF.

The chain uses TRBV1 and TRBJ1-1; the D call of TRBD1 is as the table states it, not checked on the DNA. TRBV1 corresponds to a pseudogene. This CDR3 is built from 16 residues. The chain's CDR3 is CTSSVRDREMNTEAFF. For the CDR3, the DNA is TGCACCAGCAGCGTCCGGGACAGGGAAATGAACACTGAAGCTTTCTTT.

V is TRBV27 and J is TRBJ1-1; weak D call: TRBD1 (5 bases). Germline CDR1 reads MNHEY; CDR2 reads SMNVEV (reference sequence). Trimming stripped 1 base from V and 4 bases from J, with 7 bases between. The CDR3 runs 13 residues. This CDR3 reads CASSLWGTTEAFF. The CDR3 DNA follows: TGTGCCAGCAGTTTATGGGGGACCACTGAAGCTTTCTTT.

V gene TRBV2 combines with J gene TRBJ1-1; D not certain. Between the trimmed V and J ends, which lost 6 bases and 0 bases, there was a span of 14 bases. The germline V gene encodes CDR1 SNHLY and CDR2 FYNNEI. The CDR3 extends over 15 amino acids. The CDR3 region has the DNA TGTGCCAGCAGCCCGGAGCTCCAGATGAACACTGAAGCTTTCTTT. Its protein is CASSPELQMNTEAFF. Drawing the rest from reference TRBV2 and TRBJ1-1, the complete variable domain is EPEVTQTPSHQVTQMGQEVILRCVPISNHLYFYWYRQILGQKVEFLVSFYNNEISEKSEIFDDQFSVERPDGSNFTLKIRSTKLEDSAMYFCASSPELQMNTEAFFGQGTRLTVV.

By share of the sample, this clone is medium-sized. V is TRBV7-6 and J is TRBJ2-2; 7 positions agree with TRBD2. This CDR3 has 15 amino acids. V shed 3 bases, J shed 7 bases, and the junction held 8 bases outside the gene matches. Germline V gene data show CDR1 as SGHVS and CDR2 as FNYEAQ. The chain's CDR3 is CASSLAGLGIGELFF. The DNA of the CDR3 is TGTGCCAGCAGCTTGGCAGGACTAGGGATCGGGGAGCTGTTTTTT.

The chain is built from TRBV15 and TRBJ2-7, with a weak D call TRBD1 (6 bases). Germline V gene sequence: CDR1 LNHNV, CDR2 YYDKDF (reference sequence). V lost 5 bases, J lost 2 bases, and 22 bases lay in between. The CDR3 contains 17 residues. The CDR3 nucleotides are TGTGCCACCAGCGCACCTTCACTCGCAGGGGTTACCTACGAGCAGTACTTC. Translated: CATSAPSLAGVTYEQYF.

This clone appeared once. The V and J genes are TRBV7-3 and TRBJ2-4; D might be TRBD1 (6 bases). In germline, CDR1 is SGHTA, CDR2 FQGTGA. The ends were cut back, 1 base at V and 6 bases at J, with 16 bases in the middle. The CDR3 length is 16 residues. CDR3 coding DNA: TGTGCCAGCAGCTTAAAGGGAACAGGGCAGGGAAACATTCAGTACTTC. Its protein is CASSLKGTGQGNIQYF.

The chain links TRBV4-1 to TRBJ2-4; TRBD2 agrees at 15 bases. Per the germline V gene, CDR1 is MGHRA and CDR2 is YSYEKL. V shed 0 bases, J shed 4 bases, and the junction held 10 bases outside the gene matches. CDR3 length: 20 residues. The DNA for the CDR3 is TGCGCCAGCAGCCAAGATCCGGGACTAGCGGGGGGCAGAACGAAAAACATTCAGTACTTC. This gives the protein CASSQDPGLAGGRTKNIQYF.

The V call is TRBV7-7, the J call TRBJ1-5; D remains ambiguous. Deletions cut 1 base from V and 2 bases from J, with 18 bases between. This CDR3 is 18 amino acids long. Germline CDR1 reads SSHAT; CDR2 reads FNYEAQ (reference sequence). Here the CDR3 DNA reads TGTGCCAGCAGCTTAGGTCTCGGCAGACAAGGTGGCAATCAGCCCCAGCATTTT. Residues: CASSLGLGRQGGNQPQHF.

The chain recombines TRBV5-1 with TRBJ2-1; no reliable D call. The CDR3 covers 15 residues. Between the trimmed V and J ends, which lost 4 bases and 6 bases, there was a span of 17 bases. Germline V gene lookup returns CDR1 SGHRS and CDR2 YFSETQ. CDR3 in amino acids: CASSEIGSLGNEQFF. The CDR3 coding sequence is TGCGCCAGCAGCGAAATCGGATCCCTCGGCAATGAGCAGTTCTTC.